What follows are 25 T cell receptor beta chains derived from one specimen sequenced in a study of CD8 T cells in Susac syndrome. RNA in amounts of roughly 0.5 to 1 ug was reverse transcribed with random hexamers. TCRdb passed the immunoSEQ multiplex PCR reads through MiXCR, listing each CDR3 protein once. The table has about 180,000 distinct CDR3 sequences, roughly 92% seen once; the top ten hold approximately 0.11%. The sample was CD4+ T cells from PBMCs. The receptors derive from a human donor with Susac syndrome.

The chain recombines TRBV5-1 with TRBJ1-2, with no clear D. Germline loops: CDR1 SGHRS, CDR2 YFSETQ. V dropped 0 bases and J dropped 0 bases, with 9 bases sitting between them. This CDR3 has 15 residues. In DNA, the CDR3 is TGCGCCAGCAGCTTGGGTGTACGTTCTAACTATGGCTACACCTTC. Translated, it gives CASSLGVRSNYGYTF.

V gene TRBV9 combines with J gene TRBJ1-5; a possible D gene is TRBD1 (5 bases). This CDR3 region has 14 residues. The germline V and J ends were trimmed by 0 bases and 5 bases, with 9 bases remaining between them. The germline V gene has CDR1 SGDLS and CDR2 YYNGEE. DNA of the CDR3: TGTGCCAGCAGCGTAGGGCAGGGAGATCAGCCCCAGCATTTT. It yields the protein CASSVGQGDQPQHF.

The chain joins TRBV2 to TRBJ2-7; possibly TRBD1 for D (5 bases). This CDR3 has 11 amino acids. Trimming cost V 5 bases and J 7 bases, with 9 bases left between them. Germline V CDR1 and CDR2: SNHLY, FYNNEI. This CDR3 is CASSQRTEQYF. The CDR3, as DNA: TGTGCCAGCAGTCAGAGGACAGAGCAGTACTTC.

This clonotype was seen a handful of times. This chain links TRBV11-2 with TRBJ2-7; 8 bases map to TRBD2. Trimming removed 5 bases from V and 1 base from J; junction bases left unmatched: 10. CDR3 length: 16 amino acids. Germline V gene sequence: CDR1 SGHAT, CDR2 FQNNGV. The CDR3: CASSARGGLGSYEQYF. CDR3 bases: TGTGCCAGCAGCGCCCGGGGGGGACTGGGGTCCTACGAGCAGTACTTC.

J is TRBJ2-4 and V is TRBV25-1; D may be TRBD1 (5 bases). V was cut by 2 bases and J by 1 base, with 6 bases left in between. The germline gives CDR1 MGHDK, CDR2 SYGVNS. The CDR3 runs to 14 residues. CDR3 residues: CASSEPGAKNIQYF. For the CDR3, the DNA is TGTGCCAGCAGTGAACCAGGGGCCAAAAACATTCAGTACTTC.

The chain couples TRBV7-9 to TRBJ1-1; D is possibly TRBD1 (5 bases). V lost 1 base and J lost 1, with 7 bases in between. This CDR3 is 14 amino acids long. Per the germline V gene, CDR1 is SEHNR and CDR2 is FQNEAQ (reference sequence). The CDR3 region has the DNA TGTGCCAGCAGCTTAGAGACAGCGAACACTGAAGCTTTCTTT. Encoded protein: CASSLETANTEAFF.

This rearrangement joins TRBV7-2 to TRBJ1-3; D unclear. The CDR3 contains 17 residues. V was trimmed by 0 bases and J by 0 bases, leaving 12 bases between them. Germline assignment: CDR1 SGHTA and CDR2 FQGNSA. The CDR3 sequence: CASSLAEGTLSGNTIYF. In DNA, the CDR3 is TGTGCCAGCAGCTTAGCAGAGGGCACTCTCTCTGGAAACACCATATATTTT.

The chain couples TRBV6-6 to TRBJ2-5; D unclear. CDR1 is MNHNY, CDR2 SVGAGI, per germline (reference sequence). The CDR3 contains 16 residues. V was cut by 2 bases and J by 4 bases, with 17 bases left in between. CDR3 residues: CASSYLTPTQRETQYF. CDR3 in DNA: TGTGCCAGCAGTTACCTGACACCGACCCAACGAGAGACCCAGTACTTC.

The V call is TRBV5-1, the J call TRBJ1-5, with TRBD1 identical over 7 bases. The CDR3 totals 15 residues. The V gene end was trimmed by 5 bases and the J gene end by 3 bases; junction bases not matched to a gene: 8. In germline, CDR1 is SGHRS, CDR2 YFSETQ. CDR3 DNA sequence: TGCGCCAGCAGTGAAGGGACAGTTGACAATCAGCCCCAGCATTTT. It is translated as CASSEGTVDNQPQHF.

The CDR3 DNA follows: TGTGCCAGCAGGTCGACAGGGTCCAATGGCTACACCTTC. This encodes CASRSTGSNGYTF. The genes are TRBV6-5 and TRBJ1-2; 7 nucleotides line up with TRBD1. Unmatched junction bases numbered 7, after V lost 6 bases and J lost 6 bases. The CDR3 is 13 residues long. Germline CDR1 and CDR2: MNHEY and SVGAGI.

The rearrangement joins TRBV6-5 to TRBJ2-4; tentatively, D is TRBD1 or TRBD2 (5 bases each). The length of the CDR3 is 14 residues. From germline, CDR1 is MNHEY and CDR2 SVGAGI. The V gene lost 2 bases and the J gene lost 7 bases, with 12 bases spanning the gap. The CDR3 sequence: CASSYLGDRNIQYF. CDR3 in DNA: TGTGCCAGCAGTTACCTCGGGGACCGTAACATTCAGTACTTC.

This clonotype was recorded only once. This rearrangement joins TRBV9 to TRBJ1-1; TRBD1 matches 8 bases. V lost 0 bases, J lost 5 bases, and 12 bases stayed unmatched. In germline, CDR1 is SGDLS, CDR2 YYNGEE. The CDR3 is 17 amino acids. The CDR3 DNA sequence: TGTGCCAGCAGCGTAGCTGCGGGGATGAGACAGGGGACTGAAGCTTTCTTT. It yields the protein CASSVAAGMRQGTEAFF.

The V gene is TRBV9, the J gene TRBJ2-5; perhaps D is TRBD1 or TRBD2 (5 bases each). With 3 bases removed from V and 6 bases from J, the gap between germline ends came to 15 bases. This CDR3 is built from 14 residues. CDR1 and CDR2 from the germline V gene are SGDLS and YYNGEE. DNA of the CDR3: TGTGCCAGCAGCGGGGACCCCCAAGCGAAGACCCAGTACTTC. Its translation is CASSGDPQAKTQYF.

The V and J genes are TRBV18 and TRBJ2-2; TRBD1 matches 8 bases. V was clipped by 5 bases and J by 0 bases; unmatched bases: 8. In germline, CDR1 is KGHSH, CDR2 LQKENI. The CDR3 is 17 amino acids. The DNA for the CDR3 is TGTGCCAGCTCAACCCGGACAGGGACAACGAACACCGGGGAGCTGTTTTTT. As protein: CASSTRTGTTNTGELFF.

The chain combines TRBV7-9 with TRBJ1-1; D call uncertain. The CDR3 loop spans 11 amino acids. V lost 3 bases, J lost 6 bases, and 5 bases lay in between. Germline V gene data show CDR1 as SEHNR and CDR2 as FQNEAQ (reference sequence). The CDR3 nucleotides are TGTGCCAGCAGCTTCCCTGCTGAAGCTTTCTTT. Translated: CASSFPAEAFF.

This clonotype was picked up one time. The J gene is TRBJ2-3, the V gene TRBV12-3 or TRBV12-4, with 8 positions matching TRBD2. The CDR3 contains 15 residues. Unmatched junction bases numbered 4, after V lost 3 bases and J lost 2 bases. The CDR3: CASSLGGGHTDTQYF. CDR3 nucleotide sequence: TGTGCCAGCAGTTTGGGCGGGGGGCACACAGATACGCAGTATTTT.

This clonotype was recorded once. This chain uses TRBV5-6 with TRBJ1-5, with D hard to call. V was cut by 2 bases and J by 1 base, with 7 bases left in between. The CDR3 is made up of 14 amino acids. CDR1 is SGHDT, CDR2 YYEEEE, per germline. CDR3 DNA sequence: TGTGCCAGCAGCTTTAAAGGGAGCAATCAGCCCCAGCATTTT. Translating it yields CASSFKGSNQPQHF.

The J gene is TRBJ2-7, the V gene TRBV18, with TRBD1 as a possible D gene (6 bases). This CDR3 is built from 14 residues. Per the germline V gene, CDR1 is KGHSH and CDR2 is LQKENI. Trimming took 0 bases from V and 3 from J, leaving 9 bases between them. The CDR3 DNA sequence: TGTGCCAGCTCACCACCGTACAGGGACTACGAGCAGTACTTC. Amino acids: CASSPPYRDYEQYF.

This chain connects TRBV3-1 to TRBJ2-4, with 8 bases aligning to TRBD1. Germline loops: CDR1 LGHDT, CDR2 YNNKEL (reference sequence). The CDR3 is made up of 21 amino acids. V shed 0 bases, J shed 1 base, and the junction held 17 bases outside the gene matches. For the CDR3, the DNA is TGTGCCAGCAGCCAAGAGGCGACCGGACAGGGCACTACAAGGGCCAAAAACATTCAGTACTTC. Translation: CASSQEATGQGTTRAKNIQYF.

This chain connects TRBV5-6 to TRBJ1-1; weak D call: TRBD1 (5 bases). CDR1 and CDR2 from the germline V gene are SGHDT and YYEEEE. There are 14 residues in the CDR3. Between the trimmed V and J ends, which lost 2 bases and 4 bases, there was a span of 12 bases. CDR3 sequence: CASSFRQPRTEAFF. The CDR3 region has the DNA TGTGCCAGCAGCTTCAGACAGCCACGCACTGAAGCTTTCTTT.

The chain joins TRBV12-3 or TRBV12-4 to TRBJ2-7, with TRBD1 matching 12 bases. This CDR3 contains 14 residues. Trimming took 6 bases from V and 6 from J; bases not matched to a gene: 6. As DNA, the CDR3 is TGTGCCAGCAGCACCCGGGACAGGGGGCTCGAGCAGTACTTC. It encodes CASSTRDRGLEQYF.

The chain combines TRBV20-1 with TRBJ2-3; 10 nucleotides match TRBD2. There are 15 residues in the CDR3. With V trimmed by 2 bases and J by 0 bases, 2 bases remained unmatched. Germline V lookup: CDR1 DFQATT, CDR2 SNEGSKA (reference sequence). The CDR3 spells CSARLAGASTDTQYF. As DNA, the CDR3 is TGCAGTGCTAGACTAGCGGGGGCTAGCACAGATACGCAGTATTTT.

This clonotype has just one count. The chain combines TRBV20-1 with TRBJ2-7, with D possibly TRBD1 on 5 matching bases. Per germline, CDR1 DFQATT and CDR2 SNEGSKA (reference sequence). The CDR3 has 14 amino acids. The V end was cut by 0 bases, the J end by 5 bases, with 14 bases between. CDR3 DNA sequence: TGCAGTGCTAGAGATAGCAGGGCTCTTCACGAGCAGTACTTC. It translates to CSARDSRALHEQYF.

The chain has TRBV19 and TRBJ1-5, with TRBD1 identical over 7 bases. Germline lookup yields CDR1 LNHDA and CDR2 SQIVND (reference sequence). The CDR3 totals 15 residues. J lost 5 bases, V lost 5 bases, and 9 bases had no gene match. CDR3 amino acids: CASSSRQGADQPQHF. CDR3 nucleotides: TGTGCCAGTAGTTCTCGACAGGGTGCGGATCAGCCCCAGCATTTT.

The CDR3 coding sequence is TGTGCCAGCAGCTCGCAGGGGGCAGGAGCCGGGGAGCTGTTTTTT. This codes for CASSSQGAGAGELFF. V and J are TRBV7-2 and TRBJ2-2; TRBD1 agrees at 8 bases. Trimming cost V 4 bases and J 6 bases; bases outside gene matches: 7. The germline CDR1 and CDR2 sequences are SGHTA and FQGNSA. There are 15 residues in the CDR3.